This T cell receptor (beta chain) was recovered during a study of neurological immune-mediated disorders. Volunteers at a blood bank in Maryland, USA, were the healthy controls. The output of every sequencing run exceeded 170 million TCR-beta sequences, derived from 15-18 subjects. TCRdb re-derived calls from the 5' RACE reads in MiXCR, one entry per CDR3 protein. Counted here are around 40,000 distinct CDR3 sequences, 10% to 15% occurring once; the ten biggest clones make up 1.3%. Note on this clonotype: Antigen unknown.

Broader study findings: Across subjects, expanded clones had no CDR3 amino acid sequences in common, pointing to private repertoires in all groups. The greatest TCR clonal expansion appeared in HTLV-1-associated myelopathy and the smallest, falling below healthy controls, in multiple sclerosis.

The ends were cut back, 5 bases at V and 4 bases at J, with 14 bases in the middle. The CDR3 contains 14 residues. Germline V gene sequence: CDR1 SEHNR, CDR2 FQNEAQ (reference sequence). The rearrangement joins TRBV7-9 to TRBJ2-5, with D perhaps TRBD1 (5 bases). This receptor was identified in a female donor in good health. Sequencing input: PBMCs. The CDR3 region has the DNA TGTGCCAGCAGCCAGCGACAGCCTGCAGAGACCCAGTACTTC. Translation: CASSQRQPAETQYF.